This T cell receptor beta chain appears in the sequencing data of a study of immune evolution from preneoplasia to lung adenocarcinoma. There are a few counts of this clone. The antigen is undetermined. Histologic diagnosis was independently verified by two lung pathologists. Study results and limitations: Normal lung had the highest top T cell clone frequencies.

Measured with immunoSEQ multiplex PCR; TCRdb has only the in-frame clones, and not every one. Of a few thousand clones detected, around two thirds appear once; the ten largest clones hold over 20%. The CDR3 loop spans 14 amino acids. V dropped 8 bases and J dropped 0 bases, with 13 bases sitting between them. In germline, CDR1 is SGHTA, CDR2 FQGNSA. The V and J genes are TRBV7-2 and TRBJ1-1, with D possibly TRBD1 on 6 matching bases. The sequenced sample was FFPE adjacent normal lung tissue. The TCR was taken from a person of 80 years or more with lung adenocarcinoma. As DNA, the CDR3 is TGTGCCAGCGGGGGGCCCCAGATGAACACTGAAGCTTTCTTT. Translated, it gives CASGGPQMNTEAFF.